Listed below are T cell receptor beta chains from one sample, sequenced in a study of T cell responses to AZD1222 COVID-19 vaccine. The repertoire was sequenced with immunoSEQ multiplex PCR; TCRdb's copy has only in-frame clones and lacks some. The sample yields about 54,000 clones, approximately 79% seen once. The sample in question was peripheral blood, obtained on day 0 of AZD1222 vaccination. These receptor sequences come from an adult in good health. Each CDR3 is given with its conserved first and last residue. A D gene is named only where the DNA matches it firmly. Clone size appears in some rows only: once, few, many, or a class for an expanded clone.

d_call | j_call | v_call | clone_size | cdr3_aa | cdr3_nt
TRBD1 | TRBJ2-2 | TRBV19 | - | CASNDRANTGELFF | TGTGCCAGCAATGACAGGGCGAACACCGGGGAGCTGTTTTTT
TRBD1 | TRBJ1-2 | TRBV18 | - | CASSPAGQGYGYTF | TGTGCCAGCTCACCAGCCGGACAGGGCTATGGCTACACCTTC
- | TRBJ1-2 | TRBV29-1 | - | CSVDKRGYGYTF | TGCAGCGTTGATAAGCGGGGCTATGGCTACACCTTC
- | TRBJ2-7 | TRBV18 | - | CASSPPTGMSYEQYF | TGTGCCAGCTCACCGCCCACAGGGATGAGCTACGAGCAGTACTTC
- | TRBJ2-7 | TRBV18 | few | CASSPGRLYEQYF | TGTGCCAGCTCTCCGGGGCGGCTCTACGAGCAGTACTTC
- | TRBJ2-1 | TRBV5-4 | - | CASSLDRGRDEQFF | TGTGCCAGCAGCTTGGATCGGGGGCGCGATGAGCAGTTCTTC
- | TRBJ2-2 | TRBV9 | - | CASSELWLPAGELFF | TGTGCCAGCAGCGAGTTATGGCTACCTGCCGGGGAGCTGTTTTTT
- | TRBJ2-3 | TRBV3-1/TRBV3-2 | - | CASSQDLGASTDTQYF | TGTGCCAGCAGCCAAGATCTCGGAGCTAGCACAGATACGCAGTATTTT
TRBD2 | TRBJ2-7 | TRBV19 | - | CASSPSAGGRYEQYF | TGTGCCAGTAGTCCCTCCGCGGGGGGTCGGTACGAGCAGTACTTC
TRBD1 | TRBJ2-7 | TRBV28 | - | CASSFTFDRDRGPEQYF | TGTGCCAGCAGTTTTACCTTCGACCGGGACAGAGGGCCCGAGCAGTACTTC
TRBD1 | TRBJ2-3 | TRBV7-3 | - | CASSKTGGSTDTQYF | TGTGCCAGCAGCAAAACAGGGGGAAGCACAGATACGCAGTATTTT
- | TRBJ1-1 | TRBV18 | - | CASSPAGVTEAFF | TGTGCCAGCTCACCCGCAGGGGTCACTGAAGCTTTCTTT
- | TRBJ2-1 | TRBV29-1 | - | CSVEGKTGSSYNEQFF | TGCAGCGTTGAAGGCAAAACAGGGAGCTCCTACAATGAGCAGTTCTTC
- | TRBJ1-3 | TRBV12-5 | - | CASGLADRGRIYF | TGTGCTAGTGGTTTGGCGGACCGGGGACGGATATATTTT
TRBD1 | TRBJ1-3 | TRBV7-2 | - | CASSLRGQANTIYF | TGTGCCAGCAGCTTAAGGGGGCAAGCAAACACCATATATTTT
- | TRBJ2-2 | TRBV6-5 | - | CASSYRAGELFF | TGTGCCAGCAGTTACAGGGCCGGGGAGCTGTTTTTT
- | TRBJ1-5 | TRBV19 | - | CASSIPDVTQHF | TGTGCCAGTAGTATACCGGACGTTACTCAGCATTTT
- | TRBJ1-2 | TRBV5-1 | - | CASSLGQPVYGYTF | TGCGCCAGCAGCTTGGGGCAGCCTGTCTATGGCTACACCTTC
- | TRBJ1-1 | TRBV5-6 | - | CASSLPHGTEAFF | TGTGCCAGCAGCTTGCCCCACGGCACTGAAGCTTTCTTT